This is a list of T cell receptor beta chains from one sample in a study of Tregs in tolerant kidney transplant recipients. This table comes from immunoSEQ multiplex PCR, and its TCRdb copy is limited to in-frame clones, with some not included. The sample lists under 85,000 clones, around 90% seen once, with 0.39% in the top ten. Material: CD4+ T cells from blood, obtained before the transplant. The receptors come from a human donor who received a combined kidney and bone marrow transplant. Both conserved end residues are part of each CDR3. The order of the fields is clone size, D gene, V gene, J gene, CDR3 protein, CDR3 DNA. A D gene is named only where the DNA matches it firmly. Size values are once, few and many counts, or a class for expanded clones, and some rows have none.

.	TRBD1	TRBV27	TRBJ1-4	CASKIQGAGNEKLFF	TGTGCCAGCAAGATTCAGGGGGCAGGTAATGAAAAACTGTTTTTT
.	TRBD1	TRBV6-5	TRBJ1-1	CASGAGGLGTEAFF	TGTGCCAGCGGAGCAGGGGGGCTCGGCACTGAAGCTTTCTTT
.	TRBD1	TRBV7-2	TRBJ2-1	CASSLNRGLYNEQFF	TGTGCCAGCAGCTTGAACAGGGGGCTGTACAATGAGCAGTTCTTC
.	TRBD1	TRBV5-1	TRBJ2-1	CASSSGQAHSSYNEQFF	TGCGCCAGCAGCTCTGGACAGGCGCATTCCTCCTACAATGAGCAGTTCTTC
.	TRBD1	TRBV7-9	TRBJ1-1	CASSLAGIRTGETEAFF	TGTGCCAGCAGCTTAGCTGGCATTCGGACAGGGGAGACTGAAGCTTTCTTT
.	.	TRBV5-6	TRBJ1-3	CASSAGLSSGNTIYF	TGTGCCAGCAGCGCCGGACTGAGCTCTGGAAACACCATATATTTT
.	.	TRBV9	TRBJ1-3	CASSGPNSGNTIYF	TGTGCCAGCAGCGGGCCAAACTCTGGAAACACCATATATTTT
.	TRBD2	TRBV6-5	TRBJ2-5	CASSGLAGGTQYF	TGTGCCTCCTCCGGACTAGCGGGAGGGACCCAGTACTTC
.	.	TRBV27	TRBJ2-3	CAIFRRVRTDTQYF	TGTGCCATATTCCGGCGGGTTAGAACAGATACGCAGTATTTT
.	TRBD1	TRBV9	TRBJ2-4	CASSFGTANIQYF	TGTGCCAGCAGCTTTGGGACAGCAAACATTCAGTACTTC
.	.	TRBV30	TRBJ1-4	CACARLVNEKLFF	TGTGCCTGCGCCAGGTTGGTCAATGAAAAACTGTTTTTT
.	TRBD2	TRBV19	TRBJ2-1	CASSILAGLNEQFF	TGTGCCAGTAGTATTCTAGCGGGTCTCAATGAGCAGTTCTTC
.	TRBD1	TRBV9	TRBJ2-1	CASSRGGDSGNEQFF	TGTGCCAGCAGCCGAGGGGGCGATTCGGGCAATGAGCAGTTCTTC
.	TRBD1	TRBV6-6	TRBJ2-6	CASTGGSGANVLTF	TGTGCCAGCACAGGGGGCTCTGGGGCCAACGTCCTGACTTTC
.	.	TRBV2	TRBJ2-2	CASRTGNTGELFF	TGTGCCAGCAGAACAGGGAACACCGGGGAGCTGTTTTTT
.	TRBD1	TRBV19	TRBJ2-7	CASSIPGQGPYEQYF	TGTGCCAGTAGTATCCCAGGACAGGGTCCCTACGAGCAGTACTTC
.	.	TRBV27	TRBJ1-2	CASSLSLRDTISYTF	TGTGCCAGCAGTTTATCCCTACGGGATACTATAAGCTACACCTTC
.	.	TRBV9	TRBJ2-5	CASSTRSGFQETQYF	TGTGCCAGCAGCACCAGGTCCGGCTTCCAAGAGACCCAGTACTTC
.	.	TRBV7-7	TRBJ2-3	CASSLTQTLTDTQYF	TGTGCCAGCAGCTTAACCCAGACTTTAACAGATACGCAGTATTTT
few	TRBD1	TRBV27	TRBJ1-2	CASRGQNYGYTF	TGTGCCAGCAGGGGACAGAACTATGGCTACACCTTC
.	TRBD2	TRBV4-3	TRBJ2-3	CASSRRSGRTDTQYF	TGCGCCAGCAGCCGAAGAAGCGGGAGAACAGATACGCAGTATTTT
few	TRBD1	TRBV30	TRBJ2-7	CAWSRDSSYEQYF	TGTGCCTGGAGTCGGGACAGCTCCTACGAGCAGTACTTC
.	.	TRBV28	TRBJ1-5	CASSPPGGTQPQHF	TGTGCCAGCAGTCCCCCGGGGGGGACTCAGCCCCAGCATTTT
.	.	TRBV9	TRBJ1-5	CASSDGQGYQPQHF	TGTGCCAGCAGTGATGGGCAGGGATATCAGCCCCAGCATTTT
.	TRBD2	TRBV5-1	TRBJ2-7	CASSSSGGGPAYEQYF	TGCGCCAGCTCCTCCTCCGGGGGGGGGCCAGCCTACGAGCAGTACTTC
.	TRBD2	TRBV7-8	TRBJ2-7	CASSKLATSYEQYF	TGTGCCAGCAGCAAACTAGCGACGTCCTACGAGCAGTACTTC
.	TRBD2	TRBV30	TRBJ2-7	CAWSDGLAGPYEQYF	TGTGCCTGGAGCGATGGACTAGCGGGGCCATACGAGCAGTACTTC
.	TRBD2	TRBV5-8	TRBJ2-3	CASSLAGAGVGTDTQYF	TGTGCCAGCAGCTTGGCCGGTGCGGGAGTTGGCACAGATACGCAGTATTTT
.	.	TRBV10-2	TRBJ1-3	CASTEGRGGNTIYF	TGCGCCAGCACCGAGGGCAGGGGAGGAAACACCATATATTTT
.	TRBD1	TRBV29-1	TRBJ2-7	CSVGDRGTSYEQYF	TGCAGCGTGGGGGACAGGGGAACCTCCTACGAGCAGTACTTC
.	TRBD2	TRBV11-3	TRBJ2-2	CASSLLAGGLTGELFF	TGTGCCAGCAGCTTACTAGCGGGAGGACTCACCGGGGAGCTGTTTTTT